This record looks at one T cell receptor beta chain sequence and its context. Its specificity is unknown. The sample is drawn from a study of cytomegalovirus exposure and HLA in healthy donors. Broader study findings: TCR beta chain V- and J-gene trimming was linked, in a later analysis, to a missense variant in DCLRE1C. One cluster of highly shared sequence variants probably arose as a sequencing artifact. Later work found that TCR association rates differed between HLA loci; DRB1 had the most and HLA-C the fewest.

V lost 4 bases to trimming and J lost 1 base, with 7 bases between them. Germline V gene lookup returns CDR1 LNHNV and CDR2 YYDKDF (reference sequence). This CDR3 contains 13 residues. In the PCR, 60 Vbeta and 13 Jbeta primers were used. Original analysis: The count from a later analysis was tens of millions of unique TCR beta chains, around 11 million of them shared. The protocol was immunoSEQ multiplex PCR, while the TCRdb copy is restricted to in-frame clones and leaves out a portion. The D gene and trimming were derived from the DNA, and the V and J assignments and clone size from that table. The data contain more than 100,000 clones, 70% to 80% of them singletons.

Material: PBMCs. The chain links TRBV15 to TRBJ1-1; D is unresolved. The TCR comes from a woman aged 40 to 49 in good health and CMV-seropositive. Here the CDR3 reads CATSINRNTEAFF. In nucleotides, the CDR3 is TGTGCCACCAGCATAAATCGGAACACTGAAGCTTTCTTT.